Below are 30 T cell receptor beta chains sequenced from a single sample in a study of cytomegalovirus exposure and HLA in healthy donors. The study ran its PCR with 60 Vbeta and 13 Jbeta primers. TCRdb keeps only in-frame clones here, not all; method: immunoSEQ multiplex PCR. The sample includes roughly 180,000 clones, roughly 78% seen only once; the top ten take under 2%. Sequenced material: PBMCs. Source of these receptors: a woman in her 30s in good health and CMV-seronegative.

This clone has only one observation. The rearrangement links TRBV5-1 to TRBJ2-5; 7 nucleotides agree with TRBD1. V lost 4 bases and J lost 4; bases outside the gene matches: 7. Germline-derived CDR1 and CDR2 are SGHRS and YFSETQ. The CDR3 is 14 residues long. The CDR3: CASSLGQAVETQYF. The DNA for the CDR3 is TGCGCCAGCAGCCTCGGACAGGCCGTAGAGACCCAGTACTTC.

The J gene is TRBJ2-3, the V gene TRBV7-7, with 13 nucleotides matching TRBD2. The CDR3 length is 15 residues. CDR1 and CDR2 from the germline V gene are SSHAT and FNYEAQ (reference sequence). V lost 6 bases and J lost 4; bases outside the gene matches: 4. CDR3 bases: TGTGCCAGCAGGGAAACTAGCGGGGGGGCAGATACGCAGTATTTT. Its protein product is CASRETSGGADTQYF.

The CDR3 is CASSLGRLGLSGNTIYF. The CDR3 region has the DNA TGCGCCAGCAGCTTGGGTAGATTGGGGCTCTCTGGAAACACCATATATTTT. The J gene is TRBJ1-3, the V gene TRBV5-1; TRBD1 might be the D (5 bases). Trimming took off 0 bases at V and 0 bases at J, with 13 bases between the two ends. Germline V CDR1 and CDR2: SGHRS, YFSETQ. CDR3 size: 17 residues.

This clone has a single count. This chain connects TRBV2 to TRBJ2-7, with TRBD1 identical over 10 bases. From germline, CDR1 is SNHLY and CDR2 FYNNEI. The CDR3 is 16 residues long. V gave up 6 bases and J gave up 0 bases; unmatched junction bases: 8. CDR3 in DNA: TGTGCCAGCAGACGTCTGGGACAGGGGATCTCCTACGAGCAGTACTTC. It specifies CASRRLGQGISYEQYF.

V usage is TRBV6-5 and J usage is TRBJ1-4, with a weak D call TRBD1 (5 bases). The V and J ends lost 0 bases and 8 bases respectively, with 16 bases between them. The CDR3 runs to 16 residues. Germline-derived CDR1 and CDR2 are MNHEY and SVGAGI. The CDR3 DNA reads TGTGCCAGCAGTTACTCGATGACAGCGACCTTCGAAAAACTGTTTTTT. This gives the protein CASSYSMTATFEKLFF.

The chain carries TRBV30 and TRBJ1-5, with 8 bases identical to TRBD1. The CDR3 is 13 residues long. Germline values: CDR1 GTSNPN, CDR2 SVGIG (reference sequence). J lost 6 bases, V lost 8 bases, and 9 bases had no gene match. The CDR3 bases are TGTGCCGGGGGGACAGGCGTGAGTCAGCCCCAGCATTTT. Its translation is CAGGTGVSQPQHF.

This clone was counted a few times. This chain uses TRBV6-1 with TRBJ2-2, with 11 positions matching TRBD1. Losses at the gene ends were 3 bases for V and 10 bases for J; bases not matched to a gene: 10. CDR3 length equals 16 residues. Per germline, CDR1 MNHNS and CDR2 SASEGT. DNA for the CDR3: TGTGCCAGCAGTGAGGGACAGGGGGAAGGAGCCGCGGAGCTGTTTTTT. This gives the protein CASSEGQGEGAAELFF.

This clone came up once. This rearrangement joins TRBV6-1 to TRBJ2-1; no clear D. V was cut by 2 bases and J by 15 bases, with 11 bases left in between. Looked up from germline, CDR1 is MNHNS and CDR2 is SASEGT. The CDR3 is 11 residues long. This CDR3 reads CASSELAPGFF. Here the CDR3 DNA reads TGTGCCAGCAGTGAACTGGCCCCGGGGTTCTTC.

This clone was counted between two and nine times. The chain joins TRBV30 to TRBJ1-5, with D possibly TRBD1 on 5 matching bases. CDR3 length: 16 residues. V lost 2 bases and J lost 11, with 25 bases in between. Germline CDR1 reads GTSNPN; CDR2 reads SVGIG (reference sequence). The CDR3 coding sequence is TGTGCCTGGAGTTTTTCCCCAGGGCCTGGTGGAAAGGCCCAGCATTTT. This gives the protein CAWSFSPGPGGKAQHF.

This clone was counted between two and nine times. The V call is TRBV6-4, the J call TRBJ2-7, with D tentatively TRBD2 (5 bases). With 4 bases removed from V and 1 base from J, the gap between germline ends came to 17 bases. The CDR3 is made up of 16 amino acids. The germline CDR1 and CDR2 sequences are MRHNA and SNTAGT. DNA for the CDR3: TGTGCCAGCAGTGCCTTACCGACCGGGGAGTCCTACGAGCAGTACTTC. Protein sequence: CASSALPTGESYEQYF.

The rearrangement joins TRBV5-1 to TRBJ1-2; maybe TRBD1 (5 bases). With 4 bases removed from V and 14 bases from J, the gap between germline ends came to 18 bases. The CDR3 is made up of 12 amino acids. Germline loops: CDR1 SGHRS, CDR2 YFSETQ. The CDR3 sequence is CASSVLQGNSTF. For the CDR3, the DNA is TGCGCCAGCAGCGTACTTCAGGGTAATAGTACCTTC.

The CDR3 bases are TGTGCCAGCAGTCCCGAAGACAGGGAAAATCAGCCCCAGCATTTT. Residues: CASSPEDRENQPQHF. The chain joins TRBV6-1 to TRBJ1-5; TRBD1 agrees at 7 bases. J was trimmed by 4 bases and V by 5 bases; bases with no gene match: 8. Per the germline V gene, CDR1 is MNHNS and CDR2 is SASEGT. The CDR3 is made up of 15 amino acids.

This chain uses TRBV11-2 with TRBJ2-7; the match to TRBD2 covers 11 bases. From germline, CDR1 is SGHAT and CDR2 FQNNGV. This CDR3 comprises 16 residues. Trimming removed 5 bases from V and 6 bases from J; junction bases left unmatched: 12. Written as DNA, the CDR3 is TGTGCCAGCAGCCGTATAGCGGGGGGGCCGCTTCGCGAGCAGTACTTC. This gives the protein CASSRIAGGPLREQYF. Using reference TRBV11-2 and TRBJ2-7 for the parts outside the CDR3, the full variable domain is EAGVAQSPRYKIIEKRQSVAFWCNPISGHATLYWYQQILGQGPKLLIQFQNNGVVDDSQLPKDRFSAERLKGVDSTLKIQPAKLEDSAVYLCASSRIAGGPLREQYFGPGTRLTVT.

In its sample, this clone was seen once. The chain links TRBV9 to TRBJ1-2; TRBD1 matches 8 bases. This CDR3 has 14 residues. Germline V CDR1 and CDR2: SGDLS, YYNGEE. J lost 3 bases, V lost 3 bases, and 4 bases had no gene match. The chain's CDR3 is CASSAHRGDYGYTF. The CDR3 nucleotides are TGTGCCAGCAGCGCCCACAGGGGGGACTATGGCTACACCTTC.

The chain recombines TRBV6-6 with TRBJ1-5; tentative D call: TRBD1 (5 bases). V gave up 8 bases and J gave up 1 base, with 15 bases separating them. Germline-derived CDR1 and CDR2 are MNHNY and SVGAGI (reference sequence). The CDR3 covers 15 residues. CDR3 loop: CASGLTGGSNQPQHF. For the CDR3, the DNA is TGTGCCAGCGGATTGACCGGGGGAAGCAATCAGCCCCAGCATTTT.

The chain recombines TRBV27 with TRBJ1-2, with TRBD1 matching 9 bases. CDR1 and CDR2 from the germline V gene are MNHEY and SMNVEV (reference sequence). With V trimmed by 6 bases and J by 3 bases, 8 bases remained unmatched. CDR3 length: 15 residues. As DNA, the CDR3 is TGTGCCAGCAGCTCCCCGGGACAGGGCGACTATGGCTACACCTTC. Translation: CASSSPGQGDYGYTF.

The CDR3 DNA is TGTGCCAGCAGCTTGGACGGTCCTGGTACCCAGTACTTC. Translated, it gives CASSLDGPGTQYF. This chain joins TRBV5-4 and TRBJ2-5, with D hard to call. The CDR3 is made up of 13 amino acids. Germline V gene data show CDR1 as SGHNT and CDR2 as YYREEE (reference sequence). The V end was cut by 0 bases, the J end by 8 bases, with 11 bases between.

The rearrangement uses TRBV7-6 and TRBJ2-5; TRBD1 is a possible D gene (6 bases). Germline-derived CDR1 and CDR2 are SGHVS and FNYEAQ. Trimming took off 1 base at V and 2 bases at J, with 8 bases between the two ends. This CDR3 region has 14 residues. CDR3 protein: CASSLEGQQETQYF. The CDR3 region has the DNA TGTGCCAGCAGCTTAGAAGGACAGCAAGAGACCCAGTACTTC.

CDR3 amino acids: CASSGRGQETQYF. Written as DNA, the CDR3 is TGTGCCAGCAGTGGGAGGGGCCAAGAGACCCAGTACTTC. The chain has TRBV2 and TRBJ2-5, with a tentative D call TRBD2 (6 bases). Deletions cut 4 bases from V and 1 base from J, with 7 bases between. Germline lookup yields CDR1 SNHLY and CDR2 FYNNEI. There are 13 residues in the CDR3. The complete variable domain, with remaining parts taken from reference TRBV2 and TRBJ2-5, reads EPEVTQTPSHQVTQMGQEVILRCVPISNHLYFYWYRQILGQKVEFLVSFYNNEISEKSEIFDDQFSVERPDGSNFTLKIRSTKLEDSAMYFCASSGRGQETQYFGPGTRLLVL.

CDR3 coding DNA: TGTGCTAGTGGCACCACAGCGGGGGTTCTAGTTGAGCAGTTCTTC. It codes for CASGTTAGVLVEQFF. This chain uses TRBV12-5 with TRBJ2-1, with 8 bases identical to TRBD2. Unmatched junction bases numbered 13, after V lost 6 bases and J lost 9 bases. The CDR3 is made up of 15 amino acids. The germline V gene has CDR1 LGHNT and CDR2 FRNRAP.

The genes are TRBV30 and TRBJ1-1; D not certain. CDR3 size: 15 residues. The V end lost 1 base, the J end lost 1 base, and 13 bases lay between the germline ends. Germline CDR1 and CDR2: GTSNPN and SVGIG (reference sequence). The CDR3 DNA follows: TGTGCCTGGAGTGGAGCCGCCCCGAGGAACACTGAAGCTTTCTTT. Translation gives CAWSGAAPRNTEAFF.

The chain recombines TRBV10-3 with TRBJ1-3; 9 nucleotides agree with TRBD1. The CDR3 has 17 residues. Per the germline V gene, CDR1 is ENHRY and CDR2 is SYGVKD. The V gene end was trimmed by 6 bases and the J gene end by 0 bases; junction bases not matched to a gene: 9. The CDR3 region is CAIRKGQGLSSGNTIYF. DNA for the CDR3: TGTGCCATCAGGAAGGGACAGGGTCTATCCTCTGGAAACACCATATATTTT.

The genes are TRBV5-4 and TRBJ2-7; D is perhaps TRBD2 (7 bases). Per germline, CDR1 SGHNT and CDR2 YYREEE (reference sequence). Trimming stripped 0 bases from V and 4 bases from J, with 23 bases between. This CDR3 region has 18 residues. Here the CDR3 DNA reads TGTGCCAGCAGCTTGGTTTTGAGGGGGGGCCGGATGGATTACGAGCAGTACTTC. It is translated as CASSLVLRGGRMDYEQYF. The full variable domain, in which reference TRBV5-4 and TRBJ2-7 provide the parts outside the CDR3, is ETGVTQSPTHLIKTRGQQVTLRCSSQSGHNTVSWYQQALGQGPQFIFQYYREEENGRGNFPPRFSGLQFPNYSSELNVNALELDDSALYLCASSLVLRGGRMDYEQYFGPGTRLTVT.

The CDR3 reads CASSLVVAGIQETQYF. The CDR3 bases are TGTGCCAGCAGCTTGGTTGTAGCGGGAATCCAAGAGACCCAGTACTTC. The J gene is TRBJ2-5, the V gene TRBV5-4, with 8 bases matching TRBD2. From germline, CDR1 is SGHNT and CDR2 YYREEE (reference sequence). The CDR3 runs 16 residues. V shed 0 bases and J 1 base; nucleotides not matched to a gene: 5.

This clone was seen once. The V gene is TRBV6-5, the J gene TRBJ1-5; D is undetermined. Trimming cost V 4 bases and J 4 bases, with 11 bases left between them. This CDR3 comprises 14 residues. From germline, CDR1 is MNHEY and CDR2 SVGAGI. The CDR3 DNA follows: TGTGCCAGCAGTTCTCACCAGGATAATCAGCCCCAGCATTTT. Its protein product is CASSSHQDNQPQHF.

The chain has TRBV2 and TRBJ2-6, with 8 positions matching TRBD2. The germline gives CDR1 SNHLY, CDR2 FYNNEI. After removal of 7 bases from V and 0 bases from J, the junction contained 5 bases not matched to a gene. The CDR3 sequence is 16 residues long. The CDR3 loop reads CASTPGGASGANVLTF. In DNA, the CDR3 is TGTGCCAGCACTCCCGGGGGGGCCTCTGGGGCCAACGTCCTGACTTTC.

As for this clone: Other DNA sequences in this specimen translate into the identical CDR3. The chain is built from TRBV9 and TRBJ1-1; D not resolved. CDR1 is SGDLS and CDR2 is YYNGEE in the germline V gene. V lost 0 bases, J lost 0 bases, and 3 bases lay in between. The CDR3 is 13 amino acids. CDR3 nucleotide sequence: TGTGCCAGCAGCGTAGCTATGAACACTGAAGCTTTCTTT. It yields the protein CASSVAMNTEAFF.

The chain carries TRBV6-6 and TRBJ1-4; tentatively, D is TRBD1 (6 bases). This CDR3 is built from 13 residues. CDR1 and CDR2 (germline): MNHNY, SVGAGI (reference sequence). The V and J ends lost 7 bases and 3 bases respectively, with 9 bases between them. Here the CDR3 DNA reads TGTGCCAGCATCGCAGGGGCTAATGAAAAACTGTTTTTT. This codes for CASIAGANEKLFF.

The chain combines TRBV5-6 with TRBJ2-2, with 7 bases lining up with TRBD1. From germline, CDR1 is SGHDT and CDR2 YYEEEE. After removal of 4 bases from V and 5 bases from J, the junction contained 5 bases not matched to a gene. There are 14 residues in the CDR3. The CDR3 bases are TGTGCCAGCAGCCCGGGACAGATAACCGGGGAGCTGTTTTTT. Protein sequence: CASSPGQITGELFF. Full variable domain (outside the CDR3, taken from reference TRBV5-6 and TRBJ2-2): DAGVTQSPTHLIKTRGQQVTLRCSPKSGHDTVSWYQQALGQGPQFIFQYYEEEERQRGNFPDRFSGHQFPNYSSELNVNALLLGDSALYLCASSPGQITGELFFGEGSRLTVL.

This clone appeared a single time. The V and J genes are TRBV7-3 and TRBJ1-2, with 7 positions matching TRBD1. The V gene's germline CDR1 is SGHTA and CDR2 FQGTGA. The V segment lost 5 bases and the J segment 3 bases; nucleotides outside the gene matches: 9. The CDR3 has 15 residues. The DNA of the CDR3 is TGTGCCAGCAGCCCTAACCCGGGACAGTACTATGGCTACACCTTC. Amino acids: CASSPNPGQYYGYTF.